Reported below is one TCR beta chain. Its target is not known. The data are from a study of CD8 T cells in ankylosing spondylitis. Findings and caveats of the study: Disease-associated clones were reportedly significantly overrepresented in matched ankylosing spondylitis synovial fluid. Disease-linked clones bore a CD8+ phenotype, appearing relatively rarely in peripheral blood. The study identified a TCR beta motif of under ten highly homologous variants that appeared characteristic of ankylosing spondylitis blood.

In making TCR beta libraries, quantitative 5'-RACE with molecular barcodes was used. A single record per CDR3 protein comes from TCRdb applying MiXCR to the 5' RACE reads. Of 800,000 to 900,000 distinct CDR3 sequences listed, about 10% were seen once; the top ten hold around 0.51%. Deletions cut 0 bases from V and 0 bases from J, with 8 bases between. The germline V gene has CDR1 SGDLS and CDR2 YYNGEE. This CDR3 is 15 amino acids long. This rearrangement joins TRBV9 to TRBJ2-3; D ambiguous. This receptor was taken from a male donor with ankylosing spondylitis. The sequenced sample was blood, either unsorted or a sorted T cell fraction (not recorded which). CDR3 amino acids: CASSVAGVSTDTQYF. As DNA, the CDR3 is TGTGCCAGCAGCGTAGCTGGGGTAAGCACAGATACGCAGTATTTT.